Below, 31 T cell receptor beta chains from the same sample are listed, as sequenced in a study of T cells in pancreatic ductal adenocarcinoma. No neoadjuvant therapy was given to the selected pancreatic ductal adenocarcinoma patients before their surgery. The table came from immunoSEQ multiplex PCR; TCRdb's copy has only in-frame clones and leaves some out. The repertoire holds 97,000 or so clones, more than 90% seen once, with around 2.9% in the top ten. The specimen was PBMCs. All receptors come from a human donor with pancreatic ductal adenocarcinoma.

V and J are TRBV2 and TRBJ2-3; TRBD2 matches at 7 bases. This CDR3 spans 17 amino acids. Germline V lookup: CDR1 SNHLY, CDR2 FYNNEI. V was clipped by 6 bases and J by 0 bases; unmatched bases: 12. This chain's CDR3 is CASRGGDGPSSTDTQYF. CDR3 nucleotides: TGTGCCAGCAGGGGGGGGGACGGACCGTCTAGCACAGATACGCAGTATTTT.

This clone has a single count. In the same sample, other DNA sequences code for this CDR3. The rearrangement uses TRBV7-3 and TRBJ2-2; D uncertain. The CDR3 has 14 residues. Germline CDR1 reads SGHTA; CDR2 reads FQGTGA. V gave up 5 bases and J gave up 1 base, with 8 bases separating them. CDR3 in amino acids: CASSPSGNTGELFF. CDR3 coding DNA: TGTGCCAGCAGCCCGAGTGGGAACACCGGGGAGCTGTTTTTT.

CDR3 protein: CASSFRGQPQHF. CDR3 DNA sequence: TGTGCCAGCAGTTTCAGGGGTCAGCCCCAGCATTTT. This chain connects TRBV27 to TRBJ1-5; a possible D gene is TRBD1 (6 bases). The CDR3 has 12 residues. Germline V CDR1 and CDR2: MNHEY, SMNVEV (reference sequence). The V and J ends lost 3 bases and 6 bases respectively, with 6 bases between them.

This chain links TRBV11-2 with TRBJ2-5; 10 bases map to TRBD2. The CDR3 extends over 17 amino acids. The V and J ends lost 3 bases and 1 base, in that order; junction bases with no gene match: 8. Germline lookup yields CDR1 SGHAT and CDR2 FQNNGV. The CDR3 bases are TGTGCCAGCAGCTTTACTAGCGGGAACGCCGGCCAAGAGACCCAGTACTTC. Translating it yields CASSFTSGNAGQETQYF.

V usage is TRBV7-2 and J usage is TRBJ1-5, with no clear D. Germline V gene data show CDR1 as SGHTA and CDR2 as FQGNSA. The V gene lost 6 bases and the J gene lost 2 bases, with 5 bases spanning the gap. The CDR3 sequence is 12 residues long. This CDR3 reads CASRSGNQPQHF. CDR3 coding DNA: TGTGCCAGCAGGTCAGGCAATCAGCCCCAGCATTTT.

This chain joins TRBV2 and TRBJ2-1, with TRBD2 matching over 12 bases. J gave up 5 bases and V 5 bases, and 4 bases lay outside the gene matches. Germline CDR1 and CDR2: SNHLY and FYNNEI. CDR3 length: 15 amino acids. CDR3 nucleotides: TGTGCCAGCAGTTCAACTAGCGGGGGGAACAATGAGCAGTTCTTC. Its protein product is CASSSTSGGNNEQFF.

The chain couples TRBV7-3 to TRBJ2-1; D remains ambiguous. V lost 1 base and J lost 0, with 7 bases in between. The CDR3 loop spans 15 amino acids. Germline V CDR1 and CDR2: SGHTA, FQGTGA. The CDR3 coding sequence is TGTGCCAGCAGCTTAAGTGGCCACTCCTACAATGAGCAGTTCTTC. Translating it yields CASSLSGHSYNEQFF.

V is TRBV6-5 and J is TRBJ1-5; D remains ambiguous. CDR1 is MNHEY and CDR2 is SVGAGI in the germline V gene. The CDR3 totals 15 residues. V was pared by 0 bases and J by 3 bases, with 9 bases between. CDR3 residues: CASSYSITDNQPQHF. In DNA, the CDR3 is TGTGCCAGCAGTTACTCGATAACAGACAATCAGCCCCAGCATTTT.

This chain connects TRBV19 to TRBJ1-5; D may be TRBD1 (5 bases). V lost 8 bases to trimming and J lost 6 bases, with 17 bases between them. Germline CDR1 and CDR2: LNHDA and SQIVND (reference sequence). The CDR3 runs to 14 residues. The CDR3 region has the DNA TGTGCCAGTGCCTGGGGCGGGGTAGTTCAGCCCCAGCATTTT. Protein product: CASAWGGVVQPQHF.

The chain carries TRBV6-5 and TRBJ2-1, with TRBD1 matching over 7 bases. With V trimmed by 6 bases and J by 4 bases, 9 bases remained unmatched. The CDR3 runs 15 residues. Germline lookup yields CDR1 MNHEY and CDR2 SVGAGI. The CDR3 DNA is TGTGCCAGCAGCTTGGGGGACAGCCTATACAATGAGCAGTTCTTC. This encodes CASSLGDSLYNEQFF.

J is TRBJ1-4 and V is TRBV7-9; D ambiguous. This CDR3 is 15 amino acids long. The germline V gene encodes CDR1 SEHNR and CDR2 FQNEAQ (reference sequence). The V end lost 2 bases, the J end lost 2 bases, and 9 bases lay between the germline ends. The CDR3 is CASSLPGSTNEKLFF. The CDR3 coding sequence is TGTGCCAGCAGCTTACCGGGTTCGACTAATGAAAAACTGTTTTTT.

The V call is TRBV10-2, the J call TRBJ2-7; 7 nucleotides match TRBD1. This CDR3 has 14 residues. Trimming removed 6 bases from V and 0 bases from J; junction bases left unmatched: 5. Looked up from germline, CDR1 is WSHSY and CDR2 is SAAADI. The CDR3 reads CASRPRGTSYEQYF. The CDR3 bases are TGCGCCAGCAGGCCCAGGGGGACCTCCTACGAGCAGTACTTC.

This chain uses TRBV19 with TRBJ2-7, with 10 nucleotides matching TRBD2. J was trimmed by 4 bases and V by 3 bases; bases with no gene match: 9. CDR3 length equals 16 residues. Germline assignment: CDR1 LNHDA and CDR2 SQIVND (reference sequence). CDR3 sequence: CASSIGTTSGWYEQYF. As DNA, the CDR3 is TGTGCCAGTAGTATCGGGACGACTAGCGGGTGGTACGAGCAGTACTTC.

The gene calls are TRBV11-2 and TRBJ2-5; D is unresolved. The CDR3 spans 12 residues. Trimming shortened V by 7 bases and J by 4 bases, and 10 bases separated the two germline ends. Germline V gives CDR1 SGHAT, CDR2 FQNNGV. The CDR3 region is CASTPSRETQYF. CDR3 nucleotides: TGTGCCAGCACCCCATCTAGAGAGACCCAGTACTTC.

V gene TRBV5-1 combines with J gene TRBJ2-5, with TRBD2 matching over 7 bases. Germline lookup yields CDR1 SGHRS and CDR2 YFSETQ. The CDR3 is 15 amino acids. Unmatched junction bases numbered 3, after V lost 0 bases and J lost 1 base. The CDR3 nucleotides read TGCGCCAGCAGCTTGGGTGCTAGCGGCCAAGAGACCCAGTACTTC. It codes for CASSLGASGQETQYF.

The table lists this clone with a count of one. The chain combines TRBV19 with TRBJ2-2; 8 bases line up with TRBD2. V was clipped by 6 bases and J by 5 bases; unmatched bases: 5. The CDR3 sequence is 14 residues long. Germline CDR1 and CDR2: LNHDA and SQIVND (reference sequence). The CDR3 reads CASRMVAGTGELFF. In nucleotides, the CDR3 is TGTGCCAGTAGGATGGTAGCGGGAACCGGGGAGCTGTTTTTT.

The chain couples TRBV7-8 to TRBJ1-1; no clear D. This CDR3 contains 15 residues. V dropped 2 bases and J dropped 1 base, with 11 bases sitting between them. Germline CDR1 is SGHVS and CDR2 is FQNEAQ. The CDR3 coding sequence is TGTGCCAGCAGCTTAACAGAGAATGGGAACACTGAAGCTTTCTTT. Its translation: CASSLTENGNTEAFF.

This chain joins TRBV10-3 and TRBJ2-2, with 9 bases lining up with TRBD1. The CDR3 totals 14 residues. Germline loops: CDR1 ENHRY, CDR2 SYGVKD. With V trimmed by 5 bases and J by 6 bases, 4 bases remained unmatched. The CDR3, as DNA: TGTGCCATCAGTACAGGGGGCGCGCCCGGGGAGCTGTTTTTT. The encoded protein is CAISTGGAPGELFF.

CDR3: CAISDPAQGATTYGYTF. The CDR3 coding sequence is TGTGCCATCAGTGACCCGGCACAGGGGGCGACAACCTATGGCTACACCTTC. The chain is built from TRBV10-3 and TRBJ1-2; 9 bases fit TRBD1. Trimming cost V 3 bases and J 4 bases; bases outside gene matches: 12. This CDR3 has 17 residues. Germline-derived CDR1 and CDR2 are ENHRY and SYGVKD.

The chain combines TRBV29-1 with TRBJ2-3; D is unclear. Trimming removed 7 bases at V and 3 bases at J, with 8 bases between. The CDR3 sequence is 11 residues long. Germline CDR1 SQVTM, CDR2 ANQGSEA. This CDR3 reads CSAGWTDTQYF. DNA for the CDR3: TGCAGCGCAGGATGGACAGATACGCAGTATTTT.

The genes are TRBV7-9 and TRBJ2-7, with TRBD1 identical over 9 bases. Germline CDR1 is SEHNR and CDR2 is FQNEAQ (reference sequence). There are 14 residues in the CDR3. After removal of 5 bases from V and 3 bases from J, the junction contained 5 bases not matched to a gene. In DNA form, the CDR3 reads TGTGCCAGCAGCATCCAGGGACAGGGCTACGAGCAGTACTTC. Its protein product is CASSIQGQGYEQYF.

V and J are TRBV6-5 and TRBJ2-5; tentative D call: TRBD2 (6 bases). The germline V and J ends were trimmed by 6 bases and 4 bases, with 12 bases remaining between them. Germline CDR1 reads MNHEY; CDR2 reads SVGAGI. The CDR3 runs 13 residues. Here the CDR3 DNA reads TGTGCCAGCAGGAGACTAGTCGGAGAGACCCAGTACTTC. It specifies CASRRLVGETQYF.

The chain is built from TRBV7-9 and TRBJ2-3; 9 positions match TRBD2. The V gene's germline CDR1 is SEHNR and CDR2 FQNEAQ (reference sequence). J lost 1 base, V lost 8 bases, and 4 bases had no gene match. This CDR3 contains 14 residues. CDR3 amino acids: CASQTSGGTDTQYF. CDR3 nucleotides: TGTGCCAGCCAGACTAGCGGTGGCACAGATACGCAGTATTTT.

The J gene is TRBJ2-7, the V gene TRBV11-2; TRBD2 matches at 12 bases. Trimming cost V 5 bases and J 2 bases; bases outside gene matches: 7. This CDR3 spans 16 amino acids. The germline CDR1 and CDR2 sequences are SGHAT and FQNNGV. This chain's CDR3 is CASSRSGLAGTYEQYF. The CDR3 DNA reads TGTGCCAGCAGCCGCTCGGGACTAGCGGGCACCTACGAGCAGTACTTC.

The DNA for the CDR3 is TGTGCCTGGAGTCCCGGGACAGGGGACAATCAGCCCCAGCATTTT. It encodes CAWSPGTGDNQPQHF. The V call is TRBV30, the J call TRBJ1-5; the match to TRBD1 covers 10 bases. The V gene's germline CDR1 is GTSNPN and CDR2 SVGIG (reference sequence). The CDR3 is made up of 15 amino acids. Losses at the gene ends were 2 bases for V and 3 bases for J; bases not matched to a gene: 4.

CDR3 DNA: TGTGCCAGCAGGGAAATTTGGACTAGCGGGAGAAGGTTGAACACCGGGGAGCTGTTTTTT. This sequence encodes CASREIWTSGRRLNTGELFF. V usage is TRBV6-4 and J usage is TRBJ2-2; TRBD2 matches at 13 bases. The CDR3 has 20 amino acids. The V gene's germline CDR1 is MRHNA and CDR2 SNTAGT. V lost 6 bases, J lost 1 base, and 14 bases stayed unmatched.

The genes are TRBV2 and TRBJ2-3; 16 nucleotides agree with TRBD2. V trimming: 6 bases; J trimming: 9 bases; junction bases outside the gene matches: 3. Germline-derived CDR1 and CDR2 are SNHLY and FYNNEI. The CDR3 runs to 14 residues. CDR3 region: CASRGLAGGSTQYF. CDR3 coding DNA: TGTGCCAGCAGGGGACTAGCGGGAGGGTCGACGCAGTATTTT.

This chain joins TRBV5-1 and TRBJ2-3; perhaps TRBD1 as D (5 bases). V shed 1 base and J shed 4 bases, with 10 bases lying between them. The CDR3 has 14 residues. In germline, CDR1 is SGHRS, CDR2 YFSETQ. The CDR3 nucleotides are TGCGCCAGCAGCTTGAACTTAGGGGCAGATACGCAGTATTTT. Translated, it gives CASSLNLGADTQYF.

The chain uses TRBV4-2 and TRBJ2-7; 8 nucleotides align to TRBD2. Germline V gives CDR1 LGHNA, CDR2 YNFKEQ. The junction had 3 bases not matched to a gene; V was cut back by 1 base and J by 1 base. The CDR3 extends over 15 amino acids. CDR3 amino acids: CASSQAGGVSYEQYF. CDR3 coding DNA: TGTGCCAGCAGCCAAGCCGGGGGGGTGTCCTACGAGCAGTACTTC.

The chain employs TRBV4-1 and TRBJ1-1, with 9 nucleotides matching TRBD1. The CDR3 consists of 15 residues. Germline lookup yields CDR1 MGHRA and CDR2 YSYEKL. Trimming removed 4 bases from V and 7 bases from J; junction bases left unmatched: 10. CDR3 region: CASSPRDRVGYEAFF. For the CDR3, the DNA is TGCGCCAGCAGCCCCCGGGACAGGGTAGGCTATGAAGCTTTCTTT.

This rearrangement joins TRBV30 to TRBJ2-3; 8 bases fit TRBD1. Trimming took 0 bases from V and 4 from J; bases not matched to a gene: 6. Germline V gene sequence: CDR1 GTSNPN, CDR2 SVGIG (reference sequence). The CDR3 is 15 residues long. DNA of the CDR3: TGTGCCTGGAGTGTACAGGGGGTCATCGCAGATACGCAGTATTTT. Translated, it gives CAWSVQGVIADTQYF.